These 27 T cell receptor beta chains were all obtained from the same sample, sequenced in a study of CD8+ T cells in alopecia areata. Sequencing relied on a cDNA template that was reverse transcribed from extracted RNA. Sequenced by immunoSEQ multiplex PCR; TCRdb stores in-frame clones only, minus some. Altogether about 23,000 clones are present, around half being singletons, with the ten largest covering under 35%. Sequencing was done on a sample of NKG2D-high CD8+ T cells sorted from blood. These receptors were taken from a human donor with alopecia areata.

V is TRBV6-5 and J is TRBJ2-5; 7 bases are shared with TRBD2. Germline lookup yields CDR1 MNHEY and CDR2 SVGAGI. This CDR3 comprises 15 residues. V was clipped by 0 bases and J by 5 bases; unmatched bases: 6. CDR3: CASSYSGEGLETQYF. As DNA, the CDR3 is TGTGCCAGCAGTTACTCGGGGGAGGGCCTGGAGACCCAGTACTTC.

This clone appeared a few times. CDR3 nucleotides: TGTGCCAGCAGCTTAGGTTCTACAGATACGCAGTATTTT. Translated: CASSLGSTDTQYF. The V call is TRBV13, the J call TRBJ2-3; D unclear. Trimming took 0 bases from V and 3 from J, leaving 4 bases between them. This CDR3 region has 13 residues. Germline-derived CDR1 and CDR2 are PRHDT and FYEKMQ (reference sequence).

V and J are TRBV7-2 and TRBJ2-7, with D maybe TRBD2 (5 bases). CDR1 and CDR2 from the germline V gene are SGHTA and FQGNSA. The CDR3 contains 16 residues. The V end lost 5 bases, the J end lost 1 base, and 18 bases lay between the germline ends. As DNA, the CDR3 is TGTGCCAGCAGCGATAGGAATTCCGGGAAATCCTACGAGCAGTACTTC. Translating it yields CASSDRNSGKSYEQYF.

This clone was detected only a few times. The CDR3 bases are TGTGCCAGCAGTTTTCCCCAGGGCACTGAAGCTTTCTTT. Its protein is CASSFPQGTEAFF. The rearrangement links TRBV28 to TRBJ1-1; D perhaps matches TRBD1 (5 bases). Germline CDR1 reads MDHEN; CDR2 reads SYDVKM. The CDR3 is 13 amino acids. V lost 3 bases to trimming and J lost 4 bases, with 9 bases between them. Together with reference TRBV28 and TRBJ1-1, the CDR3 gives the full variable domain: DVKVTQSSRYLVKRTGEKVFLECVQDMDHENMFWYRQDPGLGLRLIYFSYDVKMKEKGDIPEGYSVSREKKERFSLILESASTNQTSMYLCASSFPQGTEAFFGQGTRLTVV.

This rearrangement joins TRBV2 to TRBJ2-6; 7 bases are shared with TRBD1. V gave up 6 bases and J gave up 2 bases; unmatched junction bases: 4. This CDR3 is built from 15 residues. Germline V gene lookup returns CDR1 SNHLY and CDR2 FYNNEI. DNA for the CDR3: TGTGCCAGCAGGTACAGGGGCACTGGGGCCAACGTCCTGACTTTC. Translating gives CASRYRGTGANVLTF.

This chain connects TRBV11-2 to TRBJ1-2, with a tentative D call TRBD1 (6 bases). The CDR3 totals 17 residues. Germline V CDR1 and CDR2: SGHAT, FQNNGV. The germline V and J ends were trimmed by 1 base and 4 bases, with 19 bases remaining between them. CDR3 nucleotides: TGTGCCAGCAGCTTAGCGGGCGACAGGCTGACCTTCTATGGCTACACCTTC. Translated: CASSLAGDRLTFYGYTF.

V gene TRBV2 combines with J gene TRBJ2-7; D call uncertain. CDR1 and CDR2 (germline): SNHLY, FYNNEI. Between the trimmed V and J ends, which lost 0 bases and 6 bases, there was a span of 9 bases. The CDR3 runs 13 residues. The CDR3 region is CASSEAFASEQYF. The CDR3 coding sequence is TGTGCCAGCAGTGAAGCCTTTGCCAGCGAGCAGTACTTC.

The CDR3 protein is CASSLGRGNQPQHF. The CDR3 nucleotides are TGTGCCAGCAGCTTAGGCAGGGGCAATCAGCCCCAGCATTTT. This chain uses TRBV7-9 with TRBJ1-5, with TRBD1 as a possible D gene (5 bases). The germline V gene encodes CDR1 SEHNR and CDR2 FQNEAQ (reference sequence). This CDR3 region has 14 residues. Deletions cut 1 base from V and 2 bases from J, with 6 bases between. The complete variable domain, with remaining parts taken from reference TRBV7-9 and TRBJ1-5, reads DTGVSQNPRHKITKRGQNVTFRCDPISEHNRLYWYRQTLGQGPEFLTYFQNEAQLEKSRLLSDRFSAERPKGSFSTLEIQRTEQGDSAMYLCASSLGRGNQPQHFGDGTRLSIL.

This clone came up many times. The V call is TRBV19, the J call TRBJ2-7; 10 bases map to TRBD1. The germline V gene has CDR1 LNHDA and CDR2 SQIVND (reference sequence). V was pared by 3 bases and J by 2 bases, with 1 base of the junction left unmatched. CDR3 length: 14 amino acids. Here the CDR3 reads CASSIGTGAYEQYF. DNA for the CDR3: TGTGCCAGTAGTATCGGGACAGGGGCCTACGAGCAGTACTTC.

A few counts support this clone. This chain links TRBV10-2 with TRBJ2-7; D is undetermined. The CDR3 totals 12 residues. The V gene lost 0 bases and the J gene lost 3 bases, with 3 bases spanning the gap. Germline V lookup: CDR1 WSHSY, CDR2 SAAADI. The CDR3 reads CASSESNYEQYF. Written as DNA, the CDR3 is TGCGCCAGCAGTGAGTCAAACTACGAGCAGTACTTC.

J is TRBJ1-3 and V is TRBV13; 8 bases line up with TRBD1. The trim removed 3 bases at V and 2 bases at J, leaving 9 bases unmatched. Germline loops: CDR1 PRHDT, CDR2 FYEKMQ (reference sequence). This CDR3 is built from 17 residues. CDR3 coding DNA: TGTGCCAGCAGCTTTGGACAGGGCGGGAATGCTGGAAACACCATATATTTT. This sequence encodes CASSFGQGGNAGNTIYF.

This chain connects TRBV27 to TRBJ2-1, with 13 bases aligning to TRBD2. The V segment lost 3 bases and the J segment 7 bases; nucleotides outside the gene matches: 0. Per germline, CDR1 MNHEY and CDR2 SMNVEV (reference sequence). The CDR3 length is 14 residues. The CDR3 coding sequence is TGTGCCAGCAGTTTGACTAGCGGGAGGAATGAGCAGTTCTTC. Its protein product is CASSLTSGRNEQFF.

The table lists this clone with many counts. At the DNA level, this CDR3 is encoded by other sequences in the same sample as well. This sequence joins TRBV5-1 and TRBJ2-7; the D gene could be TRBD1 or TRBD2 (5 bases each). From germline, CDR1 is SGHRS and CDR2 YFSETQ. This CDR3 is 12 amino acids long. V dropped 4 bases and J dropped 3 bases, with 8 bases sitting between them. The CDR3, as DNA: TGCGCCAGCAGCGCAGGGAGCTACGAGCAGTACTTC. Amino acids: CASSAGSYEQYF.

The genes are TRBV28 and TRBJ1-1; weak D call: TRBD1 (6 bases). Germline V lookup: CDR1 MDHEN, CDR2 SYDVKM. V was cut by 5 bases and J by 0 bases, with 10 bases left in between. CDR3 length equals 14 residues. CDR3 loop: CASSAQGLNTEAFF. CDR3 sequence (DNA): TGTGCCAGCAGTGCACAGGGTCTGAACACTGAAGCTTTCTTT.

In the case of this clone: This specimen includes other DNA sequences encoding the same CDR3. The chain carries TRBV27 and TRBJ2-7; 11 bases are shared with TRBD1. The V gene end was trimmed by 3 bases and the J gene end by 2 bases; junction bases not matched to a gene: 3. This CDR3 comprises 15 residues. The V gene's germline CDR1 is MNHEY and CDR2 SMNVEV (reference sequence). As DNA, the CDR3 is TGTGCCAGCAGTTTCGGGACAGGGGGGACCTACGAGCAGTACTTC. Encoded protein: CASSFGTGGTYEQYF.

J is TRBJ1-2 and V is TRBV5-4, with 7 bases lining up with TRBD1. The germline gives CDR1 SGHNT, CDR2 YYREEE (reference sequence). Trimming took 4 bases from V and 4 from J; bases not matched to a gene: 10. The CDR3 covers 15 residues. CDR3 sequence reads: CASSQWGEGAYGYTF. CDR3 DNA: TGTGCCAGCAGCCAGTGGGGGGAGGGGGCCTATGGCTACACCTTC.

The chain combines TRBV4-2 with TRBJ2-7; a possible D gene is TRBD1 (5 bases). The V gene lost 4 bases and the J gene lost 2 bases, with 18 bases spanning the gap. The V gene's germline CDR1 is LGHNA and CDR2 YNFKEQ. The CDR3 runs 16 residues. The CDR3 nucleotides are TGTGCCAGCAGCCCAACCCAGGACACTGACCCCTACGAGCAGTACTTC. It specifies CASSPTQDTDPYEQYF.

This clone counts as medium-sized (0.01 to 0.1%). The chain is built from TRBV7-9 and TRBJ2-5; 8 positions agree with TRBD2. After removal of 5 bases from V and 1 base from J, the junction contained 3 bases not matched to a gene. Germline V lookup: CDR1 SEHNR, CDR2 FQNEAQ (reference sequence). CDR3 length: 14 amino acids. CDR3 sequence reads: CASSQLAAQETQYF. The CDR3 DNA is TGTGCCAGCAGCCAACTAGCGGCCCAAGAGACCCAGTACTTC.

Regarding this clone: Other DNA sequences in the same sample also yield this CDR3. This rearrangement joins TRBV19 to TRBJ2-1; 10 positions agree with TRBD2. The V gene end was trimmed by 4 bases and the J gene end by 0 bases; junction bases not matched to a gene: 0. The CDR3 runs 15 residues. Germline assignment: CDR1 LNHDA and CDR2 SQIVND (reference sequence). The CDR3 sequence is CASSTSGSSYNEQFF. Here the CDR3 DNA reads TGTGCCAGTAGTACTAGCGGGAGCTCCTACAATGAGCAGTTCTTC.

V and J are TRBV4-1 and TRBJ2-7; D perhaps matches TRBD1 (6 bases). V was clipped by 0 bases and J by 2 bases, with 14 bases between them. This CDR3 is 16 amino acids long. The germline gives CDR1 MGHRA, CDR2 YSYEKL. CDR3 amino acids: CASSQDPQGSPYEQYF. For the CDR3, the DNA is TGCGCCAGCAGCCAAGATCCCCAGGGGAGTCCCTACGAGCAGTACTTC.

This chain joins TRBV2 and TRBJ2-7, with 7 bases lining up with TRBD2. Trimming took 9 bases from V and 3 from J; bases not matched to a gene: 5. The CDR3 covers 12 residues. Per germline, CDR1 SNHLY and CDR2 FYNNEI. CDR3 residues: CASTSVLYEQYF. CDR3 bases: TGTGCCAGTACTAGCGTTCTCTACGAGCAGTACTTC. Supplemented by reference TRBV2 and TRBJ2-7, the full variable domain reads EPEVTQTPSHQVTQMGQEVILRCVPISNHLYFYWYRQILGQKVEFLVSFYNNEISEKSEIFDDQFSVERPDGSNFTLKIRSTKLEDSAMYFCASTSVLYEQYFGPGTRLTVT.

CDR3 sequence reads: CASSQDRIPPTNTEAFF. The CDR3 nucleotides read TGTGCCAGCAGCCAAGATCGCATCCCACCGACGAACACTGAAGCTTTCTTT. This chain links TRBV14 with TRBJ1-1; D not resolved. CDR3 size: 17 residues. CDR1 is SGHDN and CDR2 is FVKESK in the germline V gene. V was trimmed by 0 bases and J by 1 base, leaving 15 bases between them. Complete variable domain (other parts from reference TRBV14 and TRBJ1-1): EAGVTQFPSHSVIEKGQTVTLRCDPISGHDNLYWYRRVMGKEIKFLLHFVKESKQDESGMPNNRFLAERTGGTYSTLKVQPAELEDSGVYFCASSQDRIPPTNTEAFFGQGTRLTVV.

The chain recombines TRBV27 with TRBJ2-7; maybe TRBD2 (6 bases). Germline V gene lookup returns CDR1 MNHEY and CDR2 SMNVEV (reference sequence). V dropped 2 bases and J dropped 4 bases, with 21 bases sitting between them. The CDR3 loop spans 17 amino acids. The CDR3 loop is CASSLGSAVGGPYEQYF. In DNA, the CDR3 is TGTGCCAGCAGTTTAGGTTCGGCCGTCGGGGGTCCGTACGAGCAGTACTTC.

The chain recombines TRBV27 with TRBJ1-5; no reliable D call. The V gene's germline CDR1 is MNHEY and CDR2 SMNVEV (reference sequence). V was shortened by 2 bases and J by 1 base, with 6 bases between the two germline ends. The CDR3 length is 14 residues. The CDR3 bases are TGTGCCAGCAGTTTAATGGGGAGCAATCAGCCCCAGCATTTT. Amino acid sequence: CASSLMGSNQPQHF.

This clone turned up a few times. At the DNA level, this CDR3 is encoded by other sequences in the same sample as well. The rearrangement joins TRBV4-1 to TRBJ1-4; 9 bases match TRBD1. Trimming at V came to 1 base and at J to 6 bases, leaving 0 bases not matched to a gene. Per germline, CDR1 MGHRA and CDR2 YSYEKL. The CDR3 loop spans 14 amino acids. The CDR3 DNA follows: TGCGCCAGCAGCCAAGGGACAGGGGATGAAAAACTGTTTTTT. Translated, it gives CASSQGTGDEKLFF.

This clone has more than one count but fewer than ten. The genes are TRBV10-3 and TRBJ2-5; 10 bases match TRBD2. Germline V gene lookup returns CDR1 ENHRY and CDR2 SYGVKD. The CDR3 extends over 15 amino acids. Trimming took 3 bases from V and 7 from J; bases not matched to a gene: 8. CDR3 in DNA: TGTGCCATCAGTGACGCAGGAGCGGGAGGGGTGACCCAGTACTTC. This translates into CAISDAGAGGVTQYF.

The rearrangement links TRBV9 to TRBJ1-1; the D is unclear. Germline CDR1 is SGDLS and CDR2 is YYNGEE. This CDR3 is 12 amino acids long. V lost 2 bases and J 8 bases, leaving 10 bases between the germline ends. CDR3 sequence: CASSVWGGEAFF. CDR3 DNA: TGTGCCAGCAGCGTTTGGGGAGGGGAAGCTTTCTTT.